The rows below give T cell receptor beta chains drawn from one sample of a study of blood T cell repertoires in COVID-19. Generated by immunoSEQ multiplex PCR, the TCRdb table keeps only in-frame clones and is missing some. The sample has roughly 100,000 clones, 75% to 90% seen once; the top ten hold 3% to 4%. Source material: peripheral blood. The origin of the receptors is a woman in her sixties or seventies with acute or convalescent COVID-19. Both conserved end residues are part of each CDR3. Fields, in order: V gene, D gene, J gene, clone size, CDR3 DNA, CDR3 protein. A D gene is named only where the DNA matches it firmly. The listing skips clone size in some rows; elsewhere it reads once, few, many or a size class.

>TRBV6-5|-|TRBJ1-5|-
TGTGCCAGCACCCCACCCCAGGGTAGCAATCAGCCCCAGCATTTT
CASTPPQGSNQPQHF
>TRBV28|-|TRBJ1-5|few
TGTGCCAGCAGTTTAAATGACAGGAAAAATCAGCCCCAGCATTTT
CASSLNDRKNQPQHF
>TRBV5-4|TRBD2|TRBJ2-3|-
TGTGCCAGCAGCTCACCCCCACTTAGCGGGGAATTGGCAGATACGCAGTATTTT
CASSSPPLSGELADTQYF
>TRBV19|TRBD1|TRBJ1-5|-
TGTGCCAGTAGTATTGACAGGGGGAGCAATCAGCCCCAGCATTTT
CASSIDRGSNQPQHF
>TRBV28|TRBD2|TRBJ2-1|-
TGTGCCAGCAGTTATGGACTAGCGGGAGTCAATGAGCAGTTCTTC
CASSYGLAGVNEQFF
>TRBV2|-|TRBJ2-3|-
TGTGCCAGCAGTGGTCGCTTGGACTCCACAGATACGCAGTATTTT
CASSGRLDSTDTQYF
>TRBV7-2|-|TRBJ2-2|-
TGTGCCAGCAGCTTAGAAGTCGGAGTAACCGGGGAGCTGTTTTTT
CASSLEVGVTGELFF
>TRBV6-1|-|TRBJ1-4|-
TGTGCCAGCAGTGAACGGACAGACGGACCCGAAAAACTGTTTTTT
CASSERTDGPEKLFF
>TRBV2|-|TRBJ1-5|-
TGTGCCAGCAGTATGTCGGGACTCTTAGATCAGCCCCAGCATTTT
CASSMSGLLDQPQHF
>TRBV19|-|TRBJ1-1|once
TGTGCCAGTGGGCTAGCTCGGTACACTGAAGCTTTCTTT
CASGLARYTEAFF
>TRBV19|-|TRBJ1-2|-
TGTGCCAGTATGCAGGCCAGGGATTTGGCTTATGGCTACACCTTC
CASMQARDLAYGYTF
>TRBV2|-|TRBJ1-1|-
TGTGCCAGCGGCAGGGCTGCGAGCACTGAAGCTTTCTTT
CASGRAASTEAFF
>TRBV9|TRBD1|TRBJ1-6|-
TGTGCCAGCAGCACGACGACAGGGAGAACTTCACCCCTCCACTTT
CASSTTTGRTSPLHF
>TRBV2|-|TRBJ1-2|-
TGTGCCAGAGGCAGGGGATTGGTCTATGGCTACACCTTC
CARGRGLVYGYTF
>TRBV29-1|-|TRBJ1-1|-
TGCAGCGTTCCTCCGGAATCCGGGACTGAAGCTTTCTTT
CSVPPESGTEAFF
>TRBV6-5|-|TRBJ1-2|-
TGTGCCAGCAGGGACGGGACAATCGGCTACACCTTC
CASRDGTIGYTF
>TRBV2|TRBD1|TRBJ2-1|-
TGTGCCATCACCAGACAGGGAAACAATGAGCAGTTCTTC
CAITRQGNNEQFF
>TRBV7-9|TRBD1|TRBJ2-6|-
TGTGCCAGCAAGTATGACCAGGGGGCTGGTCGTGGGGCCAACGTCCTGACTTTC
CASKYDQGAGRGANVLTF
>TRBV7-9|-|TRBJ2-2|-
TGTGCCAGCAGCCCCCCTAGGAACACCGGGGAGCTGTTTTTT
CASSPPRNTGELFF
>TRBV19|-|TRBJ1-5|-
TGTGCCAGTAGCAGTCAGGGGCCGCGGAATCAGCCCCAGCATTTT
CASSSQGPRNQPQHF
>TRBV3-1/TRBV3-2|-|TRBJ2-2|-
TGTGCCAGCAGCCAAGATCAGGGATGGACCGGGGAGCTGTTTTTT
CASSQDQGWTGELFF
>TRBV5-1|TRBD2|TRBJ2-5|-
TGCGCCAGCAGCAGGGAGGGTCCGGCCCAAGAGACCCAGTACTTC
CASSREGPAQETQYF
>TRBV19|TRBD1|TRBJ1-2|few
TGTGCCAGCCTGGACAGGGGGCGGAGTGGCTACACCTTC
CASLDRGRSGYTF
>TRBV6-5|TRBD1|TRBJ1-2|-
TGTGCCAGCAGCGTTACCTCGACAGGGAGCGGTGGCTACACCTTC
CASSVTSTGSGGYTF
>TRBV5-1|TRBD1|TRBJ2-7|-
TGCGCCAGCAGCTTGGTGTCGGGACAGGGCTCCTACGAGCAGTACTTC
CASSLVSGQGSYEQYF
>TRBV10-1|-|TRBJ2-7|-
TGCGCCAGCAGTCTCCCAGGGAACGAGCAGTACTTC
CASSLPGNEQYF
>TRBV7-6|-|TRBJ2-3|once
TGTGCCAGCAGCTTAGGGGAGATCTTTGGGGGGGCCGGCACAGATACGCAGTATTTT
CASSLGEIFGGAGTDTQYF
>TRBV27|TRBD1|TRBJ2-3|-
TGTGCCAGCAGTTTGAGACAGGGTATTTCCGATACGCAGTATTTT
CASSLRQGISDTQYF
>TRBV7-9|-|TRBJ1-2|-
TGTGCCAGCAGCTCGTACCTTTCGGGGGATGGCTACACCTTC
CASSSYLSGDGYTF
>TRBV12-3/TRBV12-4|TRBD1|TRBJ1-1|-
TGTGCCAGCAGTATGACAGGGCTTAGTATTTTCTTT
CASSMTGLSIFF
>TRBV28|TRBD1|TRBJ1-6|-
TGTGCCAGCAGTCCGGGACAGACAAATTCACCCCTCCACTTT
CASSPGQTNSPLHF
>TRBV25-1|TRBD1|TRBJ2-1|-
TGTGCCAGCGAGGGACAGAAAGACCACAATGAGCAGTTCTTC
CASEGQKDHNEQFF
>TRBV5-1|-|TRBJ2-7|-
TGCGCCAGCAGCTTGGAAGGGAGGACCTCCTACGAGCAGTACTTC
CASSLEGRTSYEQYF
>TRBV10-1|-|TRBJ1-5|once
TGCGCCAGCAGTGAGCCCGGACATCTGGAGGGCGTTAATCAGCCCCAGCATTTT
CASSEPGHLEGVNQPQHF
>TRBV27|-|TRBJ2-3|-
TGTGCCAGCAGTTTGCAGGCTGTGACAGATACGCAGTATTTT
CASSLQAVTDTQYF
>TRBV2|TRBD2|TRBJ2-3|-
TGTGCCAGCAGTGTACTAGCGGGGACAGATACGCAGTATTTT
CASSVLAGTDTQYF
>TRBV3-1/TRBV3-2|-|TRBJ1-6|-
TGTGCCAGCAGCCATGAGGCAGGGAACAATTCACCCCTCCACTTT
CASSHEAGNNSPLHF
>TRBV6-1|TRBD1|TRBJ2-7|-
TGTGCCAGCAGTGTGGGACAGGGCCTCGCCGCCTACGAGCAGTACTTC
CASSVGQGLAAYEQYF
>TRBV4-1|-|TRBJ1-4|-
TGCGCCAGCTCTTTGCTCGGGGGGATCGCAACTAATGAAAAACTGTTTTTT
CASSLLGGIATNEKLFF
>TRBV18|TRBD1|TRBJ2-1|-
TGTGCCAGCTCACCACCTTGGGACAGGGGGAGATTACCAGTTCCAGTTTCGGTTCACGTCTTC
CASSPPWDRGRLPVPVSVHVF
>TRBV6-2/TRBV6-3|-|TRBJ1-5|-
TGTGCCAGCAGTTCCCCGGGGGGGCAGCCCCAGCATTTT
CASSSPGGQPQHF
>TRBV11-2|-|TRBJ1-2|-
TGTGCCAGCAGCTTAGGACGGAGCAACTATGGCTACACCTTC
CASSLGRSNYGYTF
>TRBV30|-|TRBJ2-3|-
TGTGCCTGGAGTGTTGGCGGGAGCACAGATACGCAGTATTTT
CAWSVGGSTDTQYF
>TRBV29-1|-|TRBJ2-3|-
TGCAGCGTTGAAAATGTGGCGGGGAGCACAGATACGCAGTATTTT
CSVENVAGSTDTQYF
>TRBV28|-|TRBJ2-2|-
TGTGCCAGCAGTCTAAAGTTGCCCGGGGAGCTGTTTTTT
CASSLKLPGELFF
>TRBV30|-|TRBJ1-6|-
TGTGCCTGGAGTGTAACGGGGAATTCACCCCTCCACTTT
CAWSVTGNSPLHF
>TRBV10-3|TRBD1|TRBJ2-1|-
TGTGCCATCAGTCAGTCTCCGGGACAGGGGTTTTCCAATGAGCAGTTCTTC
CAISQSPGQGFSNEQFF
>TRBV24-1|-|TRBJ1-2|few
TGTGCCACCAGTCGTCCAGGGTCGGACTATGGCTACACCTTC
CATSRPGSDYGYTF
>TRBV30|TRBD2|TRBJ2-1|-
TGTGCCTGGAGTGTAAGGGGATCGGCTAGCGGGTTCTATGAGCAGTTCTTC
CAWSVRGSASGFYEQFF
>TRBV19|-|TRBJ1-1|few
TGTGCCAGTAGACTACAGGGGAACACTGAAGCTTTCTTT
CASRLQGNTEAFF
>TRBV5-5|TRBD1|TRBJ1-5|-
TGTGCCAGCAGCTACTCAGGGGGCGAGCAGCCCCAGCATTTT
CASSYSGGEQPQHF
>TRBV3-1/TRBV3-2|-|TRBJ2-5|-
TGTGCCAGCAGCTATCAGGGAGGAGAGACCCAGTACTTC
CASSYQGGETQYF